The rows below give T cell receptor beta chains drawn from one sample of a study of PD-L1 blockade in urothelial cancer. The table came from immunoSEQ multiplex PCR; TCRdb's copy has only in-frame clones and leaves some out. The sample contains about 52,000 clones, more than 80% of which appear only once. Material: PBMCs, obtained around atezolizumab (anti-PD-L1) treatment. The receptors shown here come from a man aged 50 to 59 with urothelial cancer. Both conserved end residues are part of each CDR3. D genes are given only for firm matches. Some rows mark clone size as missing; the rest say once, few, many or name a class of expanded clone.

V	J	D	size	CDR3	DNA
TRBV5-6	TRBJ1-2	TRBD1	NA	CASSPPTGADYGYTF	TGTGCCAGCAGTCCCCCGACAGGGGCGGACTATGGCTACACCTTC
TRBV19	TRBJ2-7	TRBD1	NA	CASSPRAWGQGAREQYF	TGTGCCAGTAGTCCACGCGCCTGGGGGCAGGGGGCTAGAGAGCAGTACTTC
TRBV13	TRBJ1-6	TRBD1	NA	CASTRTGQSNSPLHF	TGTGCCAGCACCAGGACAGGGCAGTCTAATTCACCCCTCCACTTT
TRBV10-3	TRBJ2-5	TRBD1	NA	CAIIRTGRRETQYF	TGTGCCATCATTAGGACAGGGAGGAGGGAGACCCAGTACTTC
TRBV27	TRBJ1-2	NA	NA	CASSLGAAYGYTF	TGTGCCAGCAGTTTGGGGGCGGCCTATGGCTACACCTTC
TRBV30	TRBJ2-5	NA	NA	CAWSTRGEGTQYF	TGTGCCTGGAGCACACGGGGAGAGGGGACCCAGTACTTC
TRBV7-7	TRBJ2-2	TRBD2	NA	CASSLDGRDTGELFF	TGTGCCAGCAGCTTAGACGGGAGGGACACCGGGGAGCTGTTTTTT
TRBV30	TRBJ1-3	NA	NA	CAWSLKGQGNTIYF	TGTGCCTGGAGTCTAAAGGGGCAAGGAAACACCATATATTTT
TRBV12-5	TRBJ2-7	TRBD1	few	CASGLVRWDRDSYEQYF	TGTGCTAGTGGTTTGGTAAGGTGGGACAGGGACTCCTACGAGCAGTACTTC
TRBV2	TRBJ1-4	TRBD1	NA	CASSRGLVEKLFF	TGTGCCAGCTCCAGGGGGCTCGTTGAAAAACTGTTTTTT
TRBV6-5	TRBJ2-1	TRBD2	few	CASSLPSTSGRNEQFF	TGTGCCAGCAGTTTACCCTCGACTAGCGGGAGAAATGAGCAGTTCTTC
TRBV10-2	TRBJ1-5	TRBD1	NA	CASSDGQGGHF	TGCGCCAGCAGTGACGGACAGGGTGGGCATTTT
TRBV11-3	TRBJ2-5	NA	NA	CASSLDPSGNQETQYF	TGTGCCAGCAGCTTAGATCCCTCGGGAAACCAAGAGACCCAGTACTTC
TRBV30	TRBJ2-2	NA	NA	CAAGGDRNTGELFF	TGTGCCGCCGGCGGAGACCGAAACACCGGGGAGCTGTTTTTT
TRBV7-2	TRBJ1-6	TRBD1	NA	CASSLAPGQGARSYNSPLHF	TGTGCCAGCAGCTTAGCTCCGGGACAGGGGGCTCGCTCCTATAATTCACCCCTCCACTTT
TRBV7-6	TRBJ2-1	NA	NA	CASSLDPGLDEQFF	TGTGCCAGCAGCTTAGATCCAGGACTCGATGAGCAGTTCTTC
TRBV5-1	TRBJ2-2	NA	once	CASRSGFSNTGELFF	TGCGCCAGCAGGTCAGGGTTTTCGAACACCGGGGAGCTGTTTTTT
TRBV7-8	TRBJ2-3	TRBD2	few	CASSGGGDTQYF	TGTGCCAGCAGCGGCGGGGGAGATACGCAGTATTTT
TRBV2	TRBJ1-2	TRBD1	NA	CASTSGQGNYGYTF	TGTGCCAGCACCTCGGGACAGGGTAACTATGGCTACACCTTC
TRBV4-2	TRBJ1-2	TRBD1	NA	CASSQVGQVTYGYTF	TGTGCCAGCAGCCAAGTCGGACAGGTAACCTATGGCTACACCTTC
TRBV27	TRBJ1-5	NA	once	CASSSWGGGQPQHF	TGTGCCAGCAGTTCTTGGGGAGGTGGGCAGCCCCAGCATTTT
TRBV4-3	TRBJ2-5	TRBD2	NA	CASSQGLAGEETQYF	TGCGCCAGCAGCCAAGGACTAGCGGGAGAGGAGACCCAGTACTTC